Below, 17 T cell receptor beta chains from the same sample are listed, as sequenced in a study of TIL therapy for anti-PD-1-resistant metastatic lung cancer. Time point in this sample: pre-treatment sample, taken before nivolumab and TIL therapy. Sequencing used immunoSEQ v3. The method was immunoSEQ multiplex PCR; TCRdb's version includes in-frame clones alone and lacks a portion of them. This table has about 52,000 clones, less than 80% appearing once. Sequences were derived from blood, sampled at baseline. Source of these receptors: a woman between 30 and 80 years old with non-small cell lung cancer.

V usage is TRBV10-3 and J usage is TRBJ1-1, with 7 bases that match TRBD1. Germline values: CDR1 ENHRY, CDR2 SYGVKD. The CDR3 loop spans 15 amino acids. V lost 6 bases and J lost 1; bases outside the gene matches: 8. The CDR3 DNA is TGTGCCATCAGCGACAGGGCCCAAACGAACACTGAAGCTTTCTTT. It specifies CAISDRAQTNTEAFF.

This clone was seen a single time. The chain employs TRBV28 and TRBJ2-1; TRBD2 matches 14 bases. CDR1 and CDR2 (germline): MDHEN, SYDVKM. CDR3 length equals 15 residues. After removal of 3 bases from V and 10 bases from J, the junction contained 5 bases not matched to a gene. CDR3 nucleotides: TGTGCCAGCAGTTTCCCCGGGACTAGCGGGAGCGAGCAGTTCTTC. It is translated as CASSFPGTSGSEQFF.

V usage is TRBV5-6 and J usage is TRBJ2-7; D remains ambiguous. This CDR3 contains 15 residues. Germline CDR1 is SGHDT and CDR2 is YYEEEE. V lost 0 bases, J lost 2 bases, and 12 bases lay in between. CDR3 nucleotide sequence: TGTGCCAGCAGCTTGGGATGGACGCTTCCCTACGAGCAGTACTTC. Translation gives CASSLGWTLPYEQYF.

The DNA of the CDR3 is TGCGCCAGCAGCCTCCCTTTAGGGGGCCGGGGCGGGACCCAGTACTTC. This sequence encodes CASSLPLGGRGGTQYF. The chain has TRBV4-1 and TRBJ2-5; 7 bases align to TRBD1. This CDR3 is 16 amino acids long. V was clipped by 4 bases and J by 7 bases; unmatched bases: 15. The germline CDR1 and CDR2 sequences are MGHRA and YSYEKL.

The CDR3 DNA is TGTGCCACCATTGGACAGGGAGGCTCCTACGAGCAGTACTTC. It specifies CATIGQGGSYEQYF. The chain couples TRBV6-4 to TRBJ2-7; the match to TRBD1 covers 8 bases. Germline V gene data show CDR1 as MRHNA and CDR2 as SNTAGT. This CDR3 spans 14 amino acids. J gave up 0 bases and V 10 bases, and 8 bases lay outside the gene matches.

The J gene is TRBJ1-2, the V gene TRBV7-3; D might be TRBD1 (6 bases). This CDR3 contains 13 residues. Trimming cost V 3 bases and J 8 bases, with 13 bases left between them. Germline CDR1 SGHTA, CDR2 FQGTGA. The CDR3 region has the DNA TGTGCCAGCAGCTTGGGGGGGGCCCAAGGCTACACCTTC. It codes for CASSLGGAQGYTF. Combining the CDR3 with reference TRBV7-3 and TRBJ1-2 gives the whole variable domain GAGVSQTPSNKVTEKGKYVELRCDPISGHTALYWYRQSLGQGPEFLIYFQGTGAADDSGLPNDRFFAVRPEGSVSTLKIQRTERGDSAVYLCASSLGGAQGYTFGSGTRLTVV.

V is TRBV6-1 and J is TRBJ2-3; D gene unclear. V gave up 1 base and J gave up 5 bases, with 7 bases separating them. The CDR3 consists of 13 residues. Per germline, CDR1 MNHNS and CDR2 SASEGT. The DNA for the CDR3 is TGTGCCAGCAGTGAAGGTACGGGAGATACGCAGTATTTT. It specifies CASSEGTGDTQYF.

The rearrangement joins TRBV9 to TRBJ2-7; D remains unclear. V gave up 0 bases and J gave up 5 bases, with 9 bases separating them. The CDR3 contains 13 residues. From germline, CDR1 is SGDLS and CDR2 YYNGEE. The CDR3 sequence: CASSVGLGDEQYF. For the CDR3, the DNA is TGTGCCAGCAGCGTAGGTTTAGGAGACGAGCAGTACTTC. Combining the CDR3 with reference TRBV9 and TRBJ2-7 gives the whole variable domain DSGVTQTPKHLITATGQRVTLRCSPRSGDLSVYWYQQSLDQGLQFLIQYYNGEERAKGNILERFSAQQFPDLHSELNLSSLELGDSALYFCASSVGLGDEQYFGPGTRLTVT.

The gene calls are TRBV6-5 and TRBJ1-2, with 7 positions matching TRBD1. After removal of 5 bases from V and 7 bases from J, the junction contained 13 bases not matched to a gene. Germline CDR1 reads MNHEY; CDR2 reads SVGAGI. This CDR3 comprises 15 residues. CDR3 nucleotide sequence: TGTGCCAGCAGTACAACTCGGGACAGAATACGTGGCTACACCTTC. Its translation is CASSTTRDRIRGYTF.

The table lists this clone with a count of one. This sequence joins TRBV10-1 and TRBJ2-3; possibly TRBD1 or TRBD2 for D (6 bases each). V shed 4 bases and J shed 4 bases, with 18 bases lying between them. The length of the CDR3 is 16 residues. Germline V gene sequence: CDR1 WNHNN, CDR2 SYGVQD (reference sequence). CDR3 amino acids: CASSAQWGATSDTQYF. In DNA, the CDR3 is TGCGCCAGCAGTGCCCAATGGGGGGCAACTTCAGATACGCAGTATTTT.

This clone was picked up one time. V gene TRBV6-1 combines with J gene TRBJ2-1, with 11 positions matching TRBD2. Germline assignment: CDR1 MNHNS and CDR2 SASEGT. V was pared by 2 bases and J by 5 bases, with 8 bases of the junction left unmatched. The CDR3 consists of 17 residues. CDR3 protein: CASSESTGTSGDNEQFF. DNA of the CDR3: TGTGCCAGCAGTGAATCCACCGGGACTAGCGGTGACAATGAGCAGTTCTTC.

Comments on this clone: The same CDR3 is also encoded by other DNA sequences in this sample. The rearrangement uses TRBV19 and TRBJ1-1, with no clear D. Germline values: CDR1 LNHDA, CDR2 SQIVND (reference sequence). The CDR3 is 14 amino acids. V was shortened by 7 bases and J by 10 bases, with 22 bases between the two germline ends. The CDR3 reads CASTFRGYGSLAFF. The CDR3 DNA is TGTGCCAGTACCTTCAGAGGATACGGGAGTTTAGCTTTCTTT.

The chain uses TRBV7-2 and TRBJ1-4, with 8 bases lining up with TRBD1. CDR3 length: 16 residues. The trim removed 3 bases at V and 0 bases at J, leaving 3 bases unmatched. The germline gives CDR1 SGHTA, CDR2 FQGNSA. The CDR3 spells CASSFRTGTTNEKLFF. The CDR3 nucleotides are TGTGCCAGCAGCTTCCGGACAGGGACAACTAATGAAAAACTGTTTTTT. The variable domain in full, with the rest retrieved from reference TRBV7-2 and TRBJ1-4, is GAGVSQSPSNKVTEKGKDVELRCDPISGHTALYWYRQSLGQGLEFLIYFQGNSAPDKSGLPSDRFSAERTGGSVSTLTIQRTQQEDSAVYLCASSFRTGTTNEKLFFGSGTQLSVL.

This chain links TRBV25-1 with TRBJ2-5; possibly TRBD1 for D (6 bases). The J call may not be correct, given that the DNA end is closer to TRBJ2-7. The CDR3 extends over 12 amino acids. Germline lookup yields CDR1 MGHDK and CDR2 SYGVNS. The chain's CDR3 is CASRDNSYEQYF. The CDR3 nucleotides read TGTGCCAGCCGGGACAACTCCTACGAGCAGTACTTC.

The genes are TRBV5-1 and TRBJ1-2, with D unresolved. The germline V and J ends were trimmed by 0 bases and 4 bases, with 13 bases remaining between them. This CDR3 has 15 amino acids. Per germline, CDR1 SGHRS and CDR2 YFSETQ. CDR3: CASSLAPDLLYGYTF. CDR3 in DNA: TGCGCCAGCAGCTTGGCCCCCGATCTTCTCTATGGCTACACCTTC.

This clone was seen a few times. The chain recombines TRBV5-4 with TRBJ2-1; D is perhaps TRBD2 (6 bases). CDR1 is SGHNT and CDR2 is YYREEE in the germline V gene (reference sequence). The V and J ends lost 4 bases and 3 bases respectively, with 14 bases between them. This CDR3 region has 15 residues. CDR3 in amino acids: CASSLGNSGYNEQFF. CDR3 bases: TGTGCCAGCAGCCTAGGGAATAGCGGCTACAATGAGCAGTTCTTC.

The chain has TRBV18 and TRBJ1-5; a possible D gene is TRBD1 (5 bases). The V and J ends lost 4 bases and 5 bases respectively, with 9 bases between them. This CDR3 is built from 13 residues. CDR1 and CDR2 (germline): KGHSH, LQKENI. The CDR3 region has the DNA TGTGCCAGCTCACTGGCGGGGGATCAGCCCCAGCATTTT. This codes for CASSLAGDQPQHF.